This T cell receptor beta chain is drawn from a study of metastatic and nonmetastatic thyroid tumors. TCRdb re-analyzed the PCR reads using MiXCR. The table lists about 20,000 clones, 36% of them singletons. V dropped 5 bases and J dropped 3; count of bases not matched to a gene: 6. CDR3 length equals 14 residues. Germline CDR1 MDHEN, CDR2 SYDVKM. Not a single patient had been given any form of treatment at any point before undergoing thyroid surgery. This TCR derives from a female donor with papillary thyroid cancer or a benign thyroid nodule (not recorded which). Some clones in this sample may be carry-over from other donors' samples. This chain links TRBV28 with TRBJ2-7; 8 bases map to TRBD2. Sequencing input: tumor tissue. The CDR3 spells CASSGHSGVYEQYF. The CDR3 DNA sequence: TGTGCCAGCAGTGGCCATAGCGGGGTCTACGAGCAGTACTTC.